The 4 T cell receptor beta chains listed next were all sequenced from one sample in a study of regulatory T cells in long-lasting Graves disease. Time point indicated: newly diagnosed GD, antithyroid drugs for less than 3 months. PBMC RNA was the source of the TCR library. HTBI primers from iRepertoire and Arm-PCR of CDR3 regions yielded the TCR beta libraries. TCRdb reanalysed the multiplex PCR reads using MiXCR and keeps one entry per CDR3 protein. The sample has 600,000 to 650,000 distinct CDR3 sequences; approximately 15% are singletons. A further study also used this sample, focusing on T cells in Graves' hyperthyroidism and ophthalmopathy.

This specimen consisted of peripheral blood mononuclear cells (PBMCs), obtained at new diagnosis, from a patient treated with antithyroid drugs. The receptors stem from a woman in her thirties with Graves disease.

This chain connects TRBV5-1 to TRBJ1-1; D call uncertain. The germline V gene encodes CDR1 SGHRS and CDR2 YFSETQ. V was clipped by 4 bases and J by 1 base, with 11 bases between them. This CDR3 has 14 amino acids. The CDR3 sequence: CASSPEGGNTEAFF. In nucleotides, the CDR3 is TGCGCCAGCAGCCCGGAGGGAGGGAACACTGAAGCTTTCTTT.

This clonotype was detected only a few times. The genes are TRBV19 and TRBJ2-7, with 7 nucleotides matching TRBD1. Per the germline V gene, CDR1 is LNHDA and CDR2 is SQIVND (reference sequence). The V gene end was trimmed by 3 bases and the J gene end by 6 bases; junction bases not matched to a gene: 8. The CDR3 runs to 14 residues. The CDR3: CASSILREGAEQYF. For the CDR3, the DNA is TGTGCCAGTAGTATCCTTCGTGAGGGGGCCGAGCAGTACTTC.

This clonotype came up many times. The chain combines TRBV28 with TRBJ2-3, with 7 bases matching TRBD2. This CDR3 comprises 12 residues. Germline-derived CDR1 and CDR2 are MDHEN and SYDVKM. V was clipped by 10 bases and J by 8 bases; unmatched bases: 9. The CDR3 coding sequence is TGTGCCATATCAAGGTCTAGCGGTACGCAGTATTTT. It encodes CAISRSSGTQYF.

A few counts support this clonotype. This sequence joins TRBV20-1 and TRBJ2-7; D remains unclear. The CDR3 is made up of 12 amino acids. Trimming stripped 3 bases from V and 6 bases from J, with 12 bases between. Germline assignment: CDR1 DFQATT and CDR2 SNEGSKA (reference sequence). The CDR3 DNA reads TGCAGTGCTAGTGGCGCCGCTTCCGAGCAGTACTTC. It codes for CSASGAASEQYF.